This entry features one T cell receptor (beta chain) sequence. Its antigen remains unidentified. The data were obtained in a study of long-term antiretroviral therapy in people with HIV. Held in samples before DNA extraction were 1-10 million cryopreserved PBMC. Investigators performed immunoSEQ version v3.0 at survey level. 40,000-50,000 T-cell genomes per sample were the sequencing target. Using immunoSEQ multiplex PCR, the repertoire was profiled, and TCRdb retains in-frame clones only, with some absent. The sample records approximately 25,000 clones, 75% to 85% being singletons. Regarding the study as a whole: Against controls, HIV repertoires showed narrower ranges of CDR3 length. It was not possible to obtain data on ART adherence, viral resistance or therapy changes.

The sequencing here drew on unsorted PBMCs, taken 3 years after starting antiretroviral therapy. The receptor's source is a middle-aged man with HIV.

Here the CDR3 DNA reads TGCGCCAGCAGCCAAGATCTAAGTAGGGTATCTGGCCCCCAGCATTTT. Translating it yields CASSQDLSRVSGPQHF. The chain links TRBV4-3 to TRBJ1-5; no firm D call. V shed 0 bases and J shed 10 bases, with 19 bases lying between them. Germline values: CDR1 LGHNA, CDR2 YSLEER. This CDR3 spans 16 amino acids.